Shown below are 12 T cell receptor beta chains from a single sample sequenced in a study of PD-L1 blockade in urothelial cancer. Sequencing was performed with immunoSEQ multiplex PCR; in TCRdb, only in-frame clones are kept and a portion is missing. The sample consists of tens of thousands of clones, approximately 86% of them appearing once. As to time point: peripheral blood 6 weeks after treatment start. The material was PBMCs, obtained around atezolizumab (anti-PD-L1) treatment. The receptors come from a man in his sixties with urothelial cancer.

CDR3 bases: TGTGCCTTTTCTAGCGGGGGAGGAACAGATACGCAGTATTTT. Translation: CAFSSGGGTDTQYF. The chain uses TRBV30 and TRBJ2-3; 10 bases agree with TRBD2. The V gene end was trimmed by 7 bases and the J gene end by 3 bases; junction bases not matched to a gene: 7. The CDR3 is made up of 14 amino acids. Germline CDR1 reads GTSNPN; CDR2 reads SVGIG (reference sequence).

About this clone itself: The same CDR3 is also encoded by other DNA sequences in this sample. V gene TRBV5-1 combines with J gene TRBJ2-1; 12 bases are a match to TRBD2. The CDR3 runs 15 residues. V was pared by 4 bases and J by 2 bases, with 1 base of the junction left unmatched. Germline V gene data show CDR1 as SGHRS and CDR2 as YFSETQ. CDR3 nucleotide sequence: TGCGCCAGCAGCCTAGCGGGAGGGACCTACAATGAGCAGTTCTTC. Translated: CASSLAGGTYNEQFF. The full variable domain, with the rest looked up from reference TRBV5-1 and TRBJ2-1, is KAGVTQTPRYLIKTRGQQVTLSCSPISGHRSVSWYQQTPGQGLQFLFEYFSETQRNKGNFPGRFSGRQFSNSRSEMNVSTLELGDSALYLCASSLAGGTYNEQFFGPGTRLTVL.

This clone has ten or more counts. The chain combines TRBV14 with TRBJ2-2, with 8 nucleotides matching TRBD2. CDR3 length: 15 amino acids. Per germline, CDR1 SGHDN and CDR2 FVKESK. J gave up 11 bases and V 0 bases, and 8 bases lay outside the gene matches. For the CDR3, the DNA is TGTGCCAGCAGCCAAGATCCAGCGGGAGTTTCAGAGCTGTTTTTT. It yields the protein CASSQDPAGVSELFF.

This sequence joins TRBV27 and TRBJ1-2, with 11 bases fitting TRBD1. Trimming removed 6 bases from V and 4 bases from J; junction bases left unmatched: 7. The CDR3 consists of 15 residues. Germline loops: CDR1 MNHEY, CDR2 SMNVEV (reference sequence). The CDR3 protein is CASRARTGGFYGYTF. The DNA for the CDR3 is TGTGCCAGCAGAGCCCGGACAGGGGGCTTCTATGGCTACACCTTC.

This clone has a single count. The chain's CDR3 is CASSPLAGGPDTQYF. The CDR3 DNA reads as TGTGCCAGCAGCCCATTAGCGGGAGGGCCAGATACGCAGTATTTT. The chain uses TRBV7-6 and TRBJ2-3; TRBD2 aligns across 11 bases. The germline gives CDR1 SGHVS, CDR2 FNYEAQ. V trimming: 5 bases; J trimming: 4 bases; junction bases outside the gene matches: 5. The CDR3 has 15 amino acids.

CDR3 DNA: TGCGCCAGCAGCCAAGGAGTATTGCTCACAGATACGCAGTATTTT. The encoded protein is CASSQGVLLTDTQYF. J is TRBJ2-3 and V is TRBV4-3; no firm D call. V lost 1 base to trimming and J lost 2 bases, with 10 bases between them. The length of the CDR3 is 15 residues. Germline-derived CDR1 and CDR2 are LGHNA and YSLEER.

This chain's CDR3 is CATSRGGAGANNEQFF. CDR3 nucleotides: TGTGCCACCAGCAGAGGAGGAGCGGGAGCCAACAATGAGCAGTTCTTC. The chain couples TRBV15 to TRBJ2-1; TRBD2 matches 8 bases. Per the germline V gene, CDR1 is LNHNV and CDR2 is YYDKDF (reference sequence). This CDR3 spans 16 amino acids. V shed 1 base, J shed 5 bases, and the junction held 7 bases outside the gene matches.

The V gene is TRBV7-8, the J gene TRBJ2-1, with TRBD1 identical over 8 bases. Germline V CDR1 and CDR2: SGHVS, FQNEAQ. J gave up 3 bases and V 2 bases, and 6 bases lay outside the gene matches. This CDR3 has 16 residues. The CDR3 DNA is TGTGCCAGCAGCTTAACGAGGGACAGGAACTACAATGAGCAGTTCTTC. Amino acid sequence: CASSLTRDRNYNEQFF.

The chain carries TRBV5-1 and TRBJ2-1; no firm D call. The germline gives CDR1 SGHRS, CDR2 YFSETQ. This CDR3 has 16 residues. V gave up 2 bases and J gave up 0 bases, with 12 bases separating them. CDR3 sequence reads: CASSLNEASSYNEQFF. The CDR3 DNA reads TGCGCCAGCAGCTTAAATGAGGCGAGCTCCTACAATGAGCAGTTCTTC.

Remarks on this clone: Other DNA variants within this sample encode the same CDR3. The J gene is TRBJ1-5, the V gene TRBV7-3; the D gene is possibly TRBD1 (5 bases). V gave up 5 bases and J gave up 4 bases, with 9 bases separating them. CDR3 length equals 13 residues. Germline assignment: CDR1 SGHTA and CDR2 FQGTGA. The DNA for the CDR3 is TGTGCCAGCAGCCCCGACAGAAATCAGCCCCAGCATTTT. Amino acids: CASSPDRNQPQHF.

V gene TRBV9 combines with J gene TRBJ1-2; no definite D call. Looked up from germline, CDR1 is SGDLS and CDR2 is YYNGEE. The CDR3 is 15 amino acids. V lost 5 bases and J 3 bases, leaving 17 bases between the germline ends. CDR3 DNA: TGTGCCAGCAGTTCCTCCCCCTCCGGGGACTATGGCTACACCTTC. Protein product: CASSSSPSGDYGYTF.

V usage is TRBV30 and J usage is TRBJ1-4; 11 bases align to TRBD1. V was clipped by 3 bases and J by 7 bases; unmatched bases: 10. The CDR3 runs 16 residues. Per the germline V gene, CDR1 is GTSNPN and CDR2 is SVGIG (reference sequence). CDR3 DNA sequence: TGTGCCTGGAGGGCCGGACAGGGGGCGCGTTCTGAAAAACTGTTTTTT. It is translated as CAWRAGQGARSEKLFF.